One T cell receptor beta chain is described in this entry. Original processing notes: From reference gene primer amplification, estimates of nucleated cell counts were derived. Clones were read by immunoSEQ multiplex PCR, and TCRdb kept only the in-frame ones, dropping some. From that table come the V and J calls and clone size; the DNA was used to work out D and trimming. This sample has about 180,000 clones, with more than 70% found just once. After removal of 3 bases from V and 7 bases from J, the junction contained 2 bases not matched to a gene. CDR1 is SQVTM and CDR2 is ANQGSEA in the germline V gene. The length of the CDR3 is 13 residues. The sample is drawn from a study of blood T cell repertoires in COVID-19.

This chain uses TRBV29-1 with TRBJ2-1, with TRBD2 identical over 11 bases. The sequenced sample was PBMCs or T cells enriched from blood (not recorded which). The clonotype originates from a woman aged 25 to 45 who had recovered from COVID-19. The CDR3 here is CSVEWTSGNEQFF. CDR3 DNA: TGCAGCGTTGAGTGGACTAGCGGGAATGAGCAGTTCTTC.